The source of this TCR beta chain is a study of blood T cells in healthy people across ages. Study-wide results and limits: Both naive CD4+ cell counts and diversity were greater in long-lived donors than in aged donors.

V was pared by 2 bases and J by 7 bases, with 14 bases between. The CDR3 sequence is 14 residues long. Germline lookup yields CDR1 MNHEY and CDR2 SVGAGI. A second PCR of 7 to 11 cycles used a sample-barcoded 5' primer and a J-beta primer mix. Per-sample output comprised a minimum of 3 million paired-end reads containing CDR3. TCRdb reprocessed the 5' RACE reads with MiXCR, giving one entry per CDR3 protein. Of over a million distinct CDR3 sequences listed, roughly 40% are singletons. As regards this clonotype: Its antigen is not identified.

The sequencing input was blood. The chain links TRBV6-5 to TRBJ1-2; D possibly corresponds to TRBD1 (5 bases). This clonotype was obtained from a woman in her late teens or twenties in good health. The CDR3 here is CASSYTSRDGGYTF. The CDR3 DNA follows: TGTGCCAGCAGTTACACCTCCCGGGACGGTGGCTACACCTTC.